The sequence of this TCR beta chain was determined in a study of blood T cells in healthy people across ages. Notes on the study in general: Long-lived donors exceeded aged donors in naive CD4+ cells and diversity. It was found that TCR beta diversity correlated strongly with the percentage of naive T cells.

Then a second PCR, running roughly 7 to 11 cycles, was carried out with a sample-barcoded 5' primer and a J-beta primer mix. One entry per CDR3 protein results from TCRdb running MiXCR on the 5' RACE reads. The sample includes approximately 490,000 distinct CDR3 sequences, 24% of them seen just once. V shed 7 bases and J 6 bases; nucleotides not matched to a gene: 11. The germline V gene encodes CDR1 KGHDR and CDR2 SFDVKD. CDR3 length: 16 residues. A note on this clonotype: Antigen specificity is unknown.

These records were also assigned to another study, of T cells of mothers and their children.

The sequenced material came from blood. This receptor was identified in a boy aged 5-17 years in good health. V is TRBV24-1 and J is TRBJ1-1; 12 bases line up with TRBD1. The CDR3 sequence: CATRANPGQGASEAFF. CDR3 bases: TGTGCCACCAGAGCCAACCCGGGACAGGGGGCGTCTGAAGCTTTCTTT.